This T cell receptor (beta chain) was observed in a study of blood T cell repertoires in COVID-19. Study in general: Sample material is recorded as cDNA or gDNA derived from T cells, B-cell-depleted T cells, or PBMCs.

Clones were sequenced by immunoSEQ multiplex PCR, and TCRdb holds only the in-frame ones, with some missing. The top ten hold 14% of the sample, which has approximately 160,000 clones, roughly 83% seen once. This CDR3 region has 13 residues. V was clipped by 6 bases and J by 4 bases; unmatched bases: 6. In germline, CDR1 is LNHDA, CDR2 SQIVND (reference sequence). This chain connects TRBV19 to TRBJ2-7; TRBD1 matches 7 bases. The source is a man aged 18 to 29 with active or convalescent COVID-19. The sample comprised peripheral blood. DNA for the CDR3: TGTGCCAGTAGGTCCGGGACAGATTACGAGCAGTACTTC. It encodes CASRSGTDYEQYF.